These 13 T cell receptor beta chains were all obtained from the same sample, sequenced in a study of a mutant IDH1 vaccine in newly diagnosed glioma. Their antigen targets remain unknown. This sample's time point: week 11, during vaccination. The investigators gave 300 ug of mutant IDH1 20-mer peptide in each vaccine dose, together with topical imiquimod. Assay used: immunoSEQ multiplex PCR; TCRdb lists only in-frame clones, some missing. Seen here are under 55,000 clones, roughly 91% observed once, and the top ten hold under 2.5%. The source was PBMCs, collected from a glioma patient whose treatment included an IDH1 peptide vaccine. All receptors come from a man in his forties or fifties with glioma.

The CDR3 DNA follows: TGCAGCGTTCACAAGGGGAGGTTGAACAATGAGCAGTTCTTC. Protein sequence: CSVHKGRLNNEQFF. The chain recombines TRBV29-1 with TRBJ2-1, with D tentatively TRBD2 (6 bases). CDR3 size: 14 residues. Germline values: CDR1 SQVTM, CDR2 ANQGSEA. V lost 5 bases and J lost 5, with 16 bases in between.

This sequence joins TRBV28 and TRBJ1-5; D is unclear. The CDR3 is 14 residues long. The V end was cut by 3 bases, the J end by 6 bases, with 12 bases between. CDR1 is MDHEN and CDR2 is SYDVKM in the germline V gene. The CDR3 is CASSLNPAGQPQHF. CDR3 nucleotides: TGTGCCAGCAGTTTGAACCCTGCGGGTCAGCCCCAGCATTTT.

This clone was seen a single time. This chain uses TRBV30 with TRBJ2-7; D is possibly TRBD2 (6 bases). The CDR3 has 12 amino acids. In germline, CDR1 is GTSNPN, CDR2 SVGIG (reference sequence). V gave up 0 bases and J gave up 4 bases, with 7 bases separating them. CDR3 sequence reads: CAWSVGGYEQYF. The DNA of the CDR3 is TGTGCCTGGAGTGTTGGAGGGTACGAGCAGTACTTC.

J is TRBJ1-3 and V is TRBV18; 9 bases agree with TRBD1. There are 15 residues in the CDR3. Looked up from germline, CDR1 is KGHSH and CDR2 is LQKENI. J lost 6 bases, V lost 2 bases, and 5 bases had no gene match. The CDR3 loop reads CASSPRQGEANTIYF. Written as DNA, the CDR3 is TGTGCCAGCTCACCAAGACAGGGGGAGGCAAACACCATATATTTT. The full variable domain, in which reference TRBV18 and TRBJ1-3 provide the parts outside the CDR3, is NAGVMQNPRHLVRRRGQEARLRCSPMKGHSHVYWYRQLPEEGLKFMVYLQKENIIDESGMPKERFSAEFPKEGPSILRIQQVVRGDSAAYFCASSPRQGEANTIYFGEGSWLTVV.

This chain uses TRBV7-2 with TRBJ1-5, with D unclear. Trimming stripped 3 bases from V and 3 bases from J, with 9 bases between. The CDR3 totals 14 residues. The germline V gene has CDR1 SGHTA and CDR2 FQGNSA. The CDR3 sequence is CASSFIANNQPQHF. The CDR3 nucleotides read TGTGCCAGCAGCTTTATAGCGAACAATCAGCCCCAGCATTTT.

The V call is TRBV5-1, the J call TRBJ2-1; the D gene is possibly TRBD2 (6 bases). The ends were cut back, 5 bases at V and 5 bases at J, with 14 bases in the middle. The CDR3 extends over 14 amino acids. The germline V gene encodes CDR1 SGHRS and CDR2 YFSETQ. This CDR3 is CASRSERAHNEQFF. Here the CDR3 DNA reads TGCGCCAGCAGAAGTGAGCGGGCCCACAATGAGCAGTTCTTC. The full variable domain, rest sourced from reference TRBV5-1 and TRBJ2-1, is KAGVTQTPRYLIKTRGQQVTLSCSPISGHRSVSWYQQTPGQGLQFLFEYFSETQRNKGNFPGRFSGRQFSNSRSEMNVSTLELGDSALYLCASRSERAHNEQFFGPGTRLTVL.

V usage is TRBV4-1 and J usage is TRBJ1-2; TRBD1 aligns across 8 bases. The CDR3 runs to 16 residues. Germline V CDR1 and CDR2: MGHRA, YSYEKL. V shed 0 bases, J shed 8 bases, and the junction held 11 bases outside the gene matches. CDR3 amino acids: CASSQESRQGAHGYTF. The CDR3 bases are TGCGCCAGCAGCCAAGAAAGCAGGCAGGGGGCGCACGGCTACACCTTC.

The rearrangement uses TRBV7-9 and TRBJ2-7; a possible D gene is TRBD2 (5 bases). This CDR3 contains 14 residues. V was clipped by 3 bases and J by 6 bases, with 15 bases between them. Looked up from germline, CDR1 is SEHNR and CDR2 is FQNEAQ (reference sequence). The CDR3 here is CASSFREYNREQYF. CDR3 coding DNA: TGTGCCAGCAGCTTCCGGGAATACAACCGCGAGCAGTACTTC.

This clone was seen only once. The chain recombines TRBV7-9 with TRBJ2-3; 7 positions match TRBD1. Germline V gene lookup returns CDR1 SEHNR and CDR2 FQNEAQ (reference sequence). The CDR3 spans 16 residues. V lost 1 base to trimming and J lost 0 bases; unmatched junction nucleotides: 4. The CDR3 DNA follows: TGTGCCAGCAGCTTAGGAGGGGGCAAAAGCACAGATACGCAGTATTTT. Its protein product is CASSLGGGKSTDTQYF.

This clone was seen once. The chain uses TRBV13 and TRBJ2-1; TRBD2 matches 11 bases. V shed 5 bases and J 4 bases; nucleotides not matched to a gene: 7. The CDR3 extends over 16 amino acids. Germline V lookup: CDR1 PRHDT, CDR2 FYEKMQ (reference sequence). CDR3 in amino acids: CASSVAGTSGYNEQFF. The CDR3 bases are TGTGCCAGCAGCGTGGCCGGGACTAGCGGATACAATGAGCAGTTCTTC.

The chain combines TRBV4-1 with TRBJ2-5; 11 bases line up with TRBD2. CDR3 length: 18 residues. The J segment lost 4 bases and the V segment lost 4 bases, leaving 14 bases of the junction unmatched. Germline assignment: CDR1 MGHRA and CDR2 YSYEKL. CDR3 protein: CASSRYSMSGTSGETQYF. The CDR3 region has the DNA TGCGCCAGCAGCCGATATTCCATGTCCGGGACTAGCGGAGAGACCCAGTACTTC.

In DNA form, the CDR3 reads TGTGCCAGCAGTGTATCCCTCCGGGGGGAGCTGTTTTTT. Residues: CASSVSLRGELFF. The V gene is TRBV2, the J gene TRBJ2-2; D remains ambiguous. In germline, CDR1 is SNHLY, CDR2 FYNNEI. The germline V and J ends were trimmed by 4 bases and 8 bases, with 11 bases remaining between them. The CDR3 spans 13 residues.

The V call is TRBV2, the J call TRBJ2-3, with TRBD2 matching 11 bases. V lost 7 bases, J lost 7 bases, and 7 bases stayed unmatched. The V gene's germline CDR1 is SNHLY and CDR2 FYNNEI. This CDR3 has 14 amino acids. As DNA, the CDR3 is TGTGCCAGCACAGCTAGCGGGGGGAGGAATACGCAGTATTTT. This sequence encodes CASTASGGRNTQYF.